The clone carrying this T cell receptor (beta chain) was seen only a few times. Its antigen is currently unknown. These data are taken from a study of T cell responses to AZD1222 COVID-19 vaccine. Study results and limitations: A mostly white British donor set with more females was recruited, and clonal diversity was possibly underestimated. CD4 TCRs associated with vaccination spanned spike, dominating at 160-218 and 743-854.

The CDR3 extends over 16 amino acids. The ends were cut back, 4 bases at V and 2 bases at J, with 13 bases in the middle. The V gene's germline CDR1 is SGHDT and CDR2 YYEEEE. TCRdb's copy holds only in-frame clones and misses some; the assay was immunoSEQ multiplex PCR. Altogether about 140,000 clones are present, about 90% being singletons, with the ten largest covering about 7.5%. Specimen: peripheral blood, collected 28 days after the second dose of the MenACWY control vaccine. The receptor comes from an adult who received the MenACWY meningococcal vaccine as a control. The chain links TRBV5-6 to TRBJ2-6; D may be TRBD2 (6 bases). The CDR3 loop reads CASSPTRGTGANVLTF. Here the CDR3 DNA reads TGTGCCAGCAGCCCAACACGGGGGACTGGGGCCAACGTCCTGACTTTC.